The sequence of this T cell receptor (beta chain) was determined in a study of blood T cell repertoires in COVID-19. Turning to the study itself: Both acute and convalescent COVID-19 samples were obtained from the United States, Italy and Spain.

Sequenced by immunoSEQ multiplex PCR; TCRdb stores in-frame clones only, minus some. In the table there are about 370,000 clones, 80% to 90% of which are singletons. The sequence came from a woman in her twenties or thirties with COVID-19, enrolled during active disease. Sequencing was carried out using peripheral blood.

For the CDR3, the DNA is TGTGCCAGCAGCTTCGAATTGACTAGCGGGAATGAGCAGTTCTTC. It translates to CASSFELTSGNEQFF. V usage is TRBV11-2 and J usage is TRBJ2-1; 10 nucleotides line up with TRBD2. From germline, CDR1 is SGHAT and CDR2 FQNNGV. CDR3 length equals 15 residues. Trimming cost V 3 bases and J 7 bases; bases outside gene matches: 6.